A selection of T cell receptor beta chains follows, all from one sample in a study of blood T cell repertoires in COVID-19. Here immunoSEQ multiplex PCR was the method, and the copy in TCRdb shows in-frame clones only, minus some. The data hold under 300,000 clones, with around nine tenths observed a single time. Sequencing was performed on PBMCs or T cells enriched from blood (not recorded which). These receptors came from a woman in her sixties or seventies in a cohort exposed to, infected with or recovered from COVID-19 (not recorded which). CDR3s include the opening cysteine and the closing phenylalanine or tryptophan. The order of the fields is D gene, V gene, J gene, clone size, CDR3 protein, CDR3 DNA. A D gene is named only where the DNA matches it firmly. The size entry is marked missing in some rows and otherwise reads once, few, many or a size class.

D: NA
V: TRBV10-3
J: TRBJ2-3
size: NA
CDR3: CAISERGSEDTQYF
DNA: TGTGCCATCAGTGAGCGGGGGAGTGAAGATACGCAGTATTTT

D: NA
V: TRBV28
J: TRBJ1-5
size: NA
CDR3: CASSQRGFNQPQHF
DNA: TGTGCCAGCAGTCAAAGGGGGTTTAATCAGCCCCAGCATTTT

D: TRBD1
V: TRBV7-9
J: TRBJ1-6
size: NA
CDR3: CASSSGGTGESPLHF
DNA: TGTGCCAGCAGCTCCGGGGGGACAGGGGAATCACCCCTCCACTTT

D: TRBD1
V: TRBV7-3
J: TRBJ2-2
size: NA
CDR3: CASNRGGPNTGELFF
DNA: TGTGCCAGCAACCGAGGGGGCCCTAACACCGGGGAGCTGTTTTTT

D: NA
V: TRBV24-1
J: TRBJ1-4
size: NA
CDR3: CATSDLLARGSEKLFF
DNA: TGTGCCACCAGTGATTTATTGGCAAGGGGGTCGGAAAAACTGTTTTTT

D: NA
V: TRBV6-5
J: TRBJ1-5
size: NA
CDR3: CASGRVASRQPQHF
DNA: TGTGCCAGTGGCAGGGTGGCAAGTCGTCAGCCCCAGCATTTT

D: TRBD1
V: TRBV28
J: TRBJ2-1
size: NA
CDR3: CASSLFKQGASYNEQFF
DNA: TGTGCCAGCAGTTTATTCAAACAGGGGGCCTCCTACAATGAGCAGTTCTTC

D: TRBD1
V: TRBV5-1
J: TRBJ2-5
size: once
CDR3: CASSLGDRAETQYF
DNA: TGCGCCAGCAGCTTGGGAGACAGGGCAGAGACCCAGTACTTC

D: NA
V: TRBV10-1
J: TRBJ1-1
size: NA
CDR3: CASFWCQGLSFSEAFF
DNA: TGCGCCAGCTTCTGGTGCCAGGGCTTATCCTTTTCTGAAGCTTTCTTT

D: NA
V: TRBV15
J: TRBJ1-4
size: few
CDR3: CATSRDPTATNEKLFF
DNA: TGTGCCACCAGCAGAGATCCCACGGCAACTAATGAAAAACTGTTTTTT

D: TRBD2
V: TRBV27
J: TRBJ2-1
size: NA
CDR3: CASSRSSSGSGNEQFF
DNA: TGTGCCAGCAGTAGATCCTCTAGCGGGAGTGGGAATGAGCAGTTCTTC

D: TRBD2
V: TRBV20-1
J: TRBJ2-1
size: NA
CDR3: CSASRRLAGEQFF
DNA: TGCAGTGCTAGTAGGCGGCTAGCGGGAGAGCAGTTCTTC

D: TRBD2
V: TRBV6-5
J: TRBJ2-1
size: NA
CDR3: CASSSGLAAYNEQFF
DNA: TGTGCCAGCAGCTCGGGACTAGCGGCGTACAATGAGCAGTTCTTC

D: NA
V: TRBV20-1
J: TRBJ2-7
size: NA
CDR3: CSASPRYEQYF
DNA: TGCAGTGCTAGTCCTCGCTACGAGCAGTACTTC

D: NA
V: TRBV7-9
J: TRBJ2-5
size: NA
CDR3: CASSLELVRETQYF
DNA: TGTGCCAGCAGCTTAGAACTAGTTAGGGAGACCCAGTACTTC

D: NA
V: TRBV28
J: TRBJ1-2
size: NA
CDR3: CASSFRGLANYGYTF
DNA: TGTGCCAGCAGTTTTAGGGGTTTAGCTAACTATGGCTACACCTTC

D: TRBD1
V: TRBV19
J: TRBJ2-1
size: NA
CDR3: CASSMGLGGDEQFF
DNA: TGTGCCAGTAGTATGGGGCTAGGGGGCGATGAGCAGTTCTTC